Included here is one T cell receptor beta chain sequence, with context. Antigen: not known. Time point in this sample: pre-sensitization, week 0. The treatment was: therapeutic diphenylcyclopropenone sensitization with weekly scalp DPC. The data were obtained in a study of human T cells and chemical hapten exposure. In germline, CDR1 is SGHTA, CDR2 FQGNSA. V was trimmed by 5 bases and J by 5 bases, leaving 25 bases between them. The CDR3 has 18 residues. In the library, unique molecular identifiers were attached to individual cDNA molecules. TCRdb redid the calling of the RACE reads with MiXCR, one entry per CDR3 protein. The sample includes approximately 370,000 distinct CDR3 sequences, 5.5% seen only once; the top ten take around 8.8%. Findings and limits, study-wide: Positive correlation was observed between PT1 expanded TCR counts and patch test score.

The sequence was collected from a woman aged 18-29 years with alopecia areata. Some clones in this sample may be carry-over from other donors' samples. The chain recombines TRBV7-2 with TRBJ1-5; D uncertain. Sequenced here: whole blood, sampled in connection with sensitization to the hapten diphenylcyclopropenone (DPC). For the CDR3, the DNA is TGTGCCAGCAGCACCTCATATGACCTGAGGGATACGCATCAGCCCCAGCATTTT. It codes for CASSTSYDLRDTHQPQHF.